The 3 T cell receptor beta chains reported below all come from one sample, sequenced in a study of T cell responses to AZD1222 COVID-19 vaccine. Clones were read by immunoSEQ multiplex PCR, and TCRdb kept only the in-frame ones, dropping some. The table includes roughly 120,000 clones, about 90% detected once. Specimen: peripheral blood, collected on day 0 of AZD1222 vaccination. These receptors all come from an adult in good health.

The genes are TRBV6-5 and TRBJ2-2; D is unresolved. CDR1 and CDR2 from the germline V gene are MNHEY and SVGAGI. The CDR3 is 11 amino acids. The V end lost 3 bases, the J end lost 7 bases, and 3 bases lay between the germline ends. The CDR3 coding sequence is TGTGCCAGCAGTTATGACGGGGAGCTGTTTTTT. Its translation is CASSYDGELFF.

CDR3 protein: CASSFGTGYFGYTF. CDR3 DNA sequence: TGCGCCAGCAGCTTTGGGACAGGGTATTTTGGCTACACCTTC. The chain recombines TRBV5-1 with TRBJ1-2; TRBD1 matches at 9 bases. Per germline, CDR1 SGHRS and CDR2 YFSETQ. V was clipped by 2 bases and J by 7 bases; unmatched bases: 6. This CDR3 is built from 14 residues.

The rearrangement uses TRBV18 and TRBJ1-5, with TRBD1 identical over 10 bases. This CDR3 has 19 amino acids. Per the germline V gene, CDR1 is KGHSH and CDR2 is LQKENI. V lost 3 bases and J lost 4; bases outside the gene matches: 15. CDR3 protein: CASSPGPGQGLGGNQPQHF. CDR3 nucleotide sequence: TGTGCCAGCTCACCCGGCCCGGGACAGGGGCTAGGGGGGAATCAGCCCCAGCATTTT.